These 8 T cell receptor beta chains share one sample of origin, sequenced in a study of blood T cells in healthy people across ages. The authors ran a second PCR of about 6 to 11 cycles using a sample-barcoded 5' primer and a J-beta primer mix. TCRdb re-called the 5' RACE reads with MiXCR, one entry per CDR3 protein. The table records 1.5 million to 2 million distinct CDR3 sequences, about 32% of them present only once. The material sequenced was blood. These receptors all stem from a woman under 40 in good health.

In its sample, this clonotype was seen once. The J gene is TRBJ1-1, the V gene TRBV12-3 or TRBV12-4; the D is unclear. V dropped 5 bases and J dropped 8 bases, with 15 bases sitting between them. The CDR3 has 13 amino acids. The CDR3 sequence is CASSPDGCPEAFF. DNA for the CDR3: TGTGCCAGCAGTCCCGACGGTTGCCCAGAAGCTTTCTTT.

On this clonotype itself: One base away lies a much larger clone, so this may be a sequencing read error. The V gene is TRBV9, the J gene TRBJ1-2, with 11 bases lining up with TRBD1. The CDR3 consists of 17 residues. Germline assignment: CDR1 SGDLS and CDR2 YYNGEE. The trim removed 0 bases at V and 8 bases at J, leaving 12 bases unmatched. Here the CDR3 reads CASSVEVLGQGAGGYTF. The CDR3 nucleotides are TGTGCCAGCAGCGTAGAGGTCCTCGGACAGGGGGCGGGAGGCTACACCTTC. Full variable domain (rest looked up from reference TRBV9 and TRBJ1-2): DSGVTQTPKHLITATGQRVTLRCSPRSGDLSVYWYQQSLDQGLQFLIQYYNGEERAKGNILERFSAQQFPDLHSELNLSSLELGDSALYFCASSVEVLGQGAGGYTFGSGTRLTVV.

This clonotype has just a few counts. The J gene is TRBJ1-2, the V gene TRBV9, with D possibly matching TRBD1 (5 bases). V shed 3 bases and J shed 7 bases, with 16 bases lying between them. Germline-derived CDR1 and CDR2 are SGDLS and YYNGEE. The CDR3 is 14 amino acids. The CDR3 spells CASSGTPEGTGYTF. CDR3 sequence (DNA): TGTGCCAGCAGCGGAACCCCGGAGGGGACTGGCTACACCTTC.

This clonotype was seen a single time. This rearrangement joins TRBV20-1 to TRBJ2-1; TRBD2 aligns across 9 bases. V gave up 5 bases and J gave up 5 bases; unmatched junction bases: 16. This CDR3 has 17 amino acids. Germline CDR1 and CDR2: DFQATT and SNEGSKA (reference sequence). In DNA, the CDR3 is TGCAGTGCTTCAAACTGGAGGAGACTAGCGGACAACAATGAGCAGTTCTTC. This gives the protein CSASNWRRLADNNEQFF.

This clonotype has a handful of counts. The V call is TRBV27, the J call TRBJ2-1, with 13 bases fitting TRBD2. The CDR3 runs 15 residues. Trimming removed 8 bases from V and 8 bases from J; junction bases left unmatched: 9. CDR1 is MNHEY, CDR2 SMNVEV, per germline (reference sequence). CDR3 region: CASGTGTSGKDEQFF. CDR3 nucleotides: TGTGCCAGCGGGACCGGGACTAGCGGGAAGGATGAGCAGTTCTTC.

The chain employs TRBV20-1 and TRBJ2-7, with 9 nucleotides matching TRBD2. The germline gives CDR1 DFQATT, CDR2 SNEGSKA (reference sequence). V lost 3 bases, J lost 10 bases, and 16 bases stayed unmatched. The CDR3 extends over 15 amino acids. CDR3 bases: TGCAGTGCTAGTTCTAGCGGGGTTGACCAAGAGGCCCAGTACTTC. Its translation: CSASSSGVDQEAQYF.

The chain joins TRBV20-1 to TRBJ2-5; a weak D match, TRBD2 (5 bases). With 6 bases removed from V and 4 bases from J, the gap between germline ends came to 15 bases. CDR3 size: 13 residues. CDR1 is DFQATT and CDR2 is SNEGSKA in the germline V gene (reference sequence). The CDR3, as DNA: TGCAGTGCCGAGGGCCATAAGGGAGAGACCCAGTACTTC. Its translation is CSAEGHKGETQYF.

J is TRBJ1-1 and V is TRBV9; D possibly corresponds to TRBD1 (6 bases). Per the germline V gene, CDR1 is SGDLS and CDR2 is YYNGEE. V gave up 4 bases and J gave up 7 bases, with 14 bases separating them. This CDR3 is built from 13 residues. In DNA, the CDR3 is TGTGCCAGCAGCTCCGGGACACAGGGTGAAGCTTTCTTT. Protein product: CASSSGTQGEAFF.